These 26 T cell receptor beta chains originate from one sample sequenced in a study of T cells in women clearing cervical HPV infection. Profiled with immunoSEQ multiplex PCR; TCRdb holds only in-frame clones, not every one. Found here are approximately 35,000 clones; the top ten clones hold approximately 3.7%. What was sequenced was blood buffy coat. The receptors stem from a woman aged 18 to 75 with a cervical HPV16 infection that either progressed to CIN3+ or cleared (not recorded which).

The CDR3 bases that were read are TGTGCCAGCAGTGAAGTGGGACTAGCAACAGATACG. It translates to CASSEVGLATDT. The complete CDR3 protein is CASSEVGLATDTQYF. The genes are TRBV6-4 and TRBJ2-3; 9 nucleotides align to TRBD2. The read comes to an end 3 residues before the CDR3 does, leaving the germline J gene to fill in the end. The CDR3 sequence is 15 residues long. With V trimmed by 3 bases and J by 3 bases, 4 bases remained unmatched. Germline CDR1 and CDR2: MRHNA and SNTAGT.

Note on this clone: The read ends 3 residues early relative to the CDR3; the germline J gene fills the gap. V is TRBV29-1 and J is TRBJ1-4; the D gene is possibly TRBD1 (5 bases). V was trimmed by 4 bases and J by 8 bases, leaving 17 bases between them. Looked up from germline, CDR1 is SQVTM and CDR2 is ANQGSEA. CDR3 length: 14 amino acids. CDR3 protein: CSVGQGLSTEKLFF. The CDR3 bases that were read are TGCAGCGTTGGGCAGGGATTGAGCACGGAAAAA. The full variable domain, with the rest looked up from reference TRBV29-1 and TRBJ1-4, is SAVISQKPSRDICQRGTSLTIQCQVDSQVTMMFWYRQQPGQSLTLIATANQGSEATYESGFVIDKFPISRPNLTFSTLTVSNMSPEDSSIYLCSVGQGLSTEKLFFGSGTQLSVL.

Incomplete CDR3 DNA: TGTGCCAGCATGACGTCCGGGGGGAACACCGGGGAG. As protein: CASMTSGGNTGE. The entire CDR3 reads CASMTSGGNTGELFF. The V call is TRBV28, the J call TRBJ2-2; D is perhaps TRBD2 (6 bases). The read ends 3 residues shy of where the CDR3 ends; the end is completed using the germline J gene. V was trimmed by 7 bases and J by 1 base, leaving 13 bases between them. The germline V gene encodes CDR1 MDHEN and CDR2 SYDVKM. This CDR3 spans 15 amino acids. Together with reference TRBV28 and TRBJ2-2, the CDR3 gives the full variable domain: DVKVTQSSRYLVKRTGEKVFLECVQDMDHENMFWYRQDPGLGLRLIYFSYDVKMKEKGDIPEGYSVSREKKERFSLILESASTNQTSMYLCASMTSGGNTGELFFGEGSRLTVL.

On this clone: The CDR3 end lies 3 residues beyond the end of the read and is filled in from the germline J gene. The chain combines TRBV9 with TRBJ1-1; 8 positions match TRBD1. Trimming took 0 bases from V and 3 from J; bases not matched to a gene: 4. Germline V lookup: CDR1 SGDLS, CDR2 YYNGEE. This CDR3 is built from 15 residues. This CDR3 is CASSVAGQEYTEAFF. Incomplete CDR3 DNA: TGTGCCAGCAGCGTAGCGGGACAGGAGTACACTGAA. The variable domain in full, completed from reference TRBV9 and TRBJ1-1, reads DSGVTQTPKHLITATGQRVTLRCSPRSGDLSVYWYQQSLDQGLQFLIQYYNGEERAKGNILERFSAQQFPDLHSELNLSSLELGDSALYFCASSVAGQEYTEAFFGQGTRLTVV.

Comments on this clone: Coverage ceases 3 residues before the CDR3 finishes, and the germline J gene fills in the end. This rearrangement joins TRBV5-1 to TRBJ2-5, with TRBD1 as a possible D gene (6 bases). V shed 7 bases and J shed 1 base, with 14 bases lying between them. The germline CDR1 and CDR2 sequences are SGHRS and YFSETQ. This CDR3 is built from 14 residues. The CDR3 bases that were read are TGCGCCAGCGGAATGGACAGACTCCAAGAGACC. Amino acids: CASGMDRLQET. The entire CDR3 protein reads CASGMDRLQETQYF.

Notes on this clone: Germline and junction disagree at one end, which may indicate a read error. The read ends 3 residues shy of where the CDR3 ends; the end is completed using the germline J gene. The chain employs TRBV4-2 and TRBJ2-1; D remains unclear. Per germline, CDR1 LGHNA and CDR2 YNFKEQ. The CDR3 runs 14 residues. The part of the CDR3 DNA that was read is TGCGCCAGCAGCCAAGATGGGCAGAACAATGAG. Amino acid sequence: CASSQDGQNNE. The entire CDR3 is CASSQDGQNNEQFF.

Concerning this clone itself: The CDR3 end falls 3 residues outside the read, so it is completed with the germline J gene. This sequence joins TRBV20-1 and TRBJ2-7; 12 bases align to TRBD2. The CDR3 sequence is 16 residues long. The J segment lost 3 bases and the V segment lost 4 bases, leaving 10 bases of the junction unmatched. CDR1 and CDR2 (germline): DFQATT, SNEGSKA (reference sequence). The CDR3 spells CSATGQPGLAGYEQYF. The CDR3 bases that were read are TGCAGTGCTACAGGACAACCGGGACTAGCGGGCTACGAG.

About this clone: The CDR3 end falls 3 residues outside the read, so it is completed with the germline J gene. The rearrangement uses TRBV20-1 and TRBJ1-5; D might be TRBD1 (6 bases). Germline loops: CDR1 DFQATT, CDR2 SNEGSKA (reference sequence). This CDR3 comprises 16 residues. Trimming removed 0 bases at V and 1 base at J, with 13 bases between. CDR3 bases read: TGCAGTGCTAGAGATGGTGGGGGCCGAAGCAATCAGCCC. Translating gives CSARDGGGRSNQP. The CDR3 reads in full as CSARDGGGRSNQPQHF.

CDR3 DNA, as far as it was read: TGTGCCAGCAGCTTGGACAGGAGGGGC. It translates to CASSLDRRG. From start to end, the CDR3 is CASSLDRRGYTF. The chain combines TRBV5-4 with TRBJ1-2; tentative D call: TRBD1 (5 bases). The CDR3 end lies 3 residues beyond the end of the read and is filled in from the germline J gene. The V gene's germline CDR1 is SGHNT and CDR2 YYREEE (reference sequence). This CDR3 has 12 amino acids.

Concerning this clone itself: The observed sequence ends 3 residues before the CDR3 terminus, with the missing tail filled in from the germline J gene. The rearrangement joins TRBV6-2 or TRBV6-3 to TRBJ2-1, with TRBD2 matching 8 bases. After removal of 7 bases from V and 1 base from J, the junction contained 6 bases not matched to a gene. Germline V gives CDR1 MNHEY, CDR2 SVGEGT. The length of the CDR3 is 15 residues. The CDR3 reads CASNPAGVSYNEQFF. The sequenced CDR3 bases are TGTGCCAGCAACCCAGCGGGAGTGTCCTACAATGAG.

Comments on this clone: Sequencing ends 3 residues short of the CDR3 end; the germline J gene provides the rest. V and J are TRBV23-1 and TRBJ1-1, with D tentatively TRBD1 (5 bases). TRBV23-1 is placed among ORFs of uncertain function. CDR3 size: 13 residues. Trimming removed 2 bases from V and 1 base from J, with 5 bases in between. CDR3 amino acids: CASSQQGNTEAFF. The covered CDR3 bases are TGCGCCAGCAGTCAACAGGGGAACACTGAA.

To note about this clone: The read stops 3 residues short of the end of the CDR3; the missing end is completed from the germline J gene. The chain couples TRBV7-2 to TRBJ2-1, with 8 bases matching TRBD1. V lost 5 bases and J lost 8; bases outside the gene matches: 2. The germline CDR1 and CDR2 sequences are SGHTA and FQGNSA. The CDR3 runs to 12 residues. The CDR3 protein is CASSLTGDEQFF. CDR3 DNA (partial): TGTGCCAGCAGCCTGACAGGGGATGAG.

As concerns this clone: The CDR3 is cut off 3 residues early in the read; its end comes from the germline J gene. The chain carries TRBV20-1 and TRBJ1-5, with 11 bases matching TRBD1. Germline CDR1 is DFQATT and CDR2 is SNEGSKA (reference sequence). The CDR3 has 17 residues. J gave up 3 bases and V 4 bases, and 11 bases lay outside the gene matches. CDR3 region: CSAKPVGTGGYNQPQHF. The part of the CDR3 DNA that was read is TGCAGTGCTAAGCCCGTAGGGACAGGGGGGTACAATCAGCCC.

Turning to this clone: Read data end 3 residues before the CDR3 end; the end is taken from the germline J gene. The J gene is TRBJ2-1, the V gene TRBV5-4, with D possibly matching TRBD2 (5 bases). Germline lookup yields CDR1 SGHNT and CDR2 YYREEE (reference sequence). This CDR3 is 13 amino acids long. V was trimmed by 7 bases and J by 4 bases, leaving 12 bases between them. The sequenced CDR3 bases are TGTGCCAGCCGAATAACGGGGTACAATGAG. This gives the protein CASRITGYNE. The complete CDR3 reads CASRITGYNEQFF.

On this clone itself: The read halts 3 residues ahead of the CDR3 end, with the missing end drawn from the germline J gene. J is TRBJ2-7 and V is TRBV6-1; D may be TRBD2 (6 bases). The CDR3 runs 15 residues. Germline V CDR1 and CDR2: MNHNS, SASEGT. Trimming took 2 bases from V and 0 from J, leaving 11 bases between them. CDR3 loop: CASSEPGLGSYEQYF. The CDR3 DNA, read in part, is TGTGCCAGCAGTGAACCGGGACTCGGCTCCTACGAG.

Worth noting for this clone: The read falls 3 residues short of the CDR3 end, and the missing part is taken from the germline J gene. V and J are TRBV2 and TRBJ2-7; 11 bases fit TRBD1. Trimming removed 7 bases from V and 3 bases from J; junction bases left unmatched: 8. The CDR3 is made up of 15 amino acids. The germline gives CDR1 SNHLY, CDR2 FYNNEI. The sequenced CDR3 bases are TGTGCCAGCATGGAAGGACAGGGGGCGTTCTACGAG. Its translation: CASMEGQGAFYE. The CDR3 reads in full as CASMEGQGAFYEQYF. Full variable domain (remainder filled in from reference TRBV2 and TRBJ2-7): EPEVTQTPSHQVTQMGQEVILRCVPISNHLYFYWYRQILGQKVEFLVSFYNNEISEKSEIFDDQFSVERPDGSNFTLKIRSTKLEDSAMYFCASMEGQGAFYEQYFGPGTRLTVT.

A word on this clone: The DNA ends 3 residues before the CDR3 does, and the rest of the CDR3 is filled in from the germline J gene. The genes are TRBV30 and TRBJ1-2; TRBD1 matches 9 bases. Germline trimming cut 0 bases from V and 7 bases from J; bases unmatched to any gene: 3. Germline assignment: CDR1 GTSNPN and CDR2 SVGIG (reference sequence). This CDR3 is 13 amino acids long. CDR3 sequence: CAWSVRTGVGYTF. CDR3 bases read: TGTGCCTGGAGTGTACGGACAGGGGTTGGC. The full variable domain, in which reference TRBV30 and TRBJ1-2 provide the parts outside the CDR3, is SQTIHQWPATLVQPVGSPLSLECTVEGTSNPNLYWYRQAAGRGLQLLFYSVGIGQISSEVPQNLSASRPQDRQFILSSKKLLLSDSGFYLCAWSVRTGVGYTFGSGTRLTVV.

Turning to this clone: The sequenced fragment ends 3 residues before the CDR3 boundary, so the rest is inferred from the germline J gene. This rearrangement joins TRBV7-2 to TRBJ2-5, with D unclear. Germline assignment: CDR1 SGHTA and CDR2 FQGNSA. V was pared by 3 bases and J by 2 bases, with 4 bases between. The CDR3 has 12 amino acids. CDR3 DNA (partial): TGTGCCAGCAGCTTTTATCAAGAGACC. Its translation: CASSFYQET. The full CDR3 sequence reads CASSFYQETQYF.

Notes on this clone: The CDR3 end lies 3 residues beyond the end of the read and is filled in from the germline J gene. This chain connects TRBV5-4 to TRBJ1-2; 7 positions match TRBD1. The CDR3 has 13 residues. Germline V gene sequence: CDR1 SGHNT, CDR2 YYREEE (reference sequence). CDR3 bases read: TGTGCCAGCAGCCACACAGGGGAGGAGGGC. Protein sequence: CASSHTGEEG. The CDR3 in full is CASSHTGEEGYTF.

For this clone: The CDR3 end is not reached by the read, which stops 3 residues before it; the germline J gene fills it in. This chain links TRBV7-3 with TRBJ2-1, with 7 nucleotides matching TRBD1. The CDR3 has 13 residues. The trim removed 3 bases at V and 8 bases at J, leaving 4 bases unmatched. Germline V gene sequence: CDR1 SGHTA, CDR2 FQGTGA. CDR3 region: CASSFRGGYEQFF. Incomplete CDR3 DNA: TGTGCCAGCAGCTTCAGAGGGGGCTATGAG.

Notes on this clone: The read finishes 3 residues shy of the CDR3 end, and the germline J gene is used to complete it. This chain joins TRBV11-1 and TRBJ2-7; weak D call: TRBD2 (6 bases). This CDR3 region has 15 residues. Deletions cut 6 bases from V and 4 bases from J, with 19 bases between. CDR1 and CDR2 from the germline V gene are SGHAT and FQDESV (reference sequence). The CDR3 is CASSLPGVHDYEQYF. The covered CDR3 bases are TGTGCCAGCAGTCTCCCGGGGGTTCACGATTACGAG.

With respect to this clone: The read is 3 residues too short to cover the CDR3 end, so that end is filled in from the germline J gene. The V and J genes are TRBV7-2 and TRBJ2-7; 11 nucleotides match TRBD2. Germline V CDR1 and CDR2: SGHTA, FQGNSA. J was trimmed by 6 bases and V by 5 bases; bases with no gene match: 9. The CDR3 runs to 15 residues. Partial CDR3 DNA: TGTGCCAGCAGCCTCGATAGCGGGGGGGCTCGCGAG. Encoded protein: CASSLDSGGARE. The whole CDR3 protein is CASSLDSGGAREQYF.

The part of the CDR3 DNA that was read is TGTGCCAGCAGCTTAACAACAGTTAACTATGGC. Amino acid sequence: CASSLTTVNYG. The full CDR3 sequence reads CASSLTTVNYGYTF. The V call is TRBV7-9, the J call TRBJ1-2, with D unclear. The read ends 3 residues shy of where the CDR3 ends; the end is completed using the germline J gene. The CDR3 spans 14 residues. V lost 2 bases, J lost 1 base, and 8 bases lay in between. Germline CDR1 is SEHNR and CDR2 is FQNEAQ (reference sequence).

With respect to this clone: The sequence runs out 3 residues before the end of the CDR3; the remainder is reconstructed from the germline J gene. This chain joins TRBV6-2 or TRBV6-3 and TRBJ2-3, with a possible D match to TRBD1 (5 bases). This CDR3 contains 13 residues. The germline CDR1 and CDR2 sequences are MNHEY and SVGEGT. CDR3 DNA (partial): TGTGCCAGCAGACAATGGCAGGGCCAGCCG. Encoded protein: CASRQWQGQP. The whole CDR3 protein reads CASRQWQGQPQYF.

About this clone itself: The sequenced fragment ends 3 residues before the CDR3 boundary, so the rest is inferred from the germline J gene. The chain has TRBV7-2 and TRBJ1-1; D not certain. V lost 2 bases to trimming and J lost 1 base, with 8 bases between them. CDR1 is SGHTA, CDR2 FQGNSA, per germline. The CDR3 is 14 residues long. CDR3 DNA (partial): TGTGCCAGCAGCTTATGGACTAAGAACACTGAA. This encodes CASSLWTKNTE. The full CDR3 reads CASSLWTKNTEAFF.

On this clone: The read ends 3 residues shy of where the CDR3 ends; the end is completed using the germline J gene. This chain joins TRBV28 and TRBJ2-7; TRBD2 might be the D (5 bases). CDR3 length: 14 amino acids. Between the trimmed V and J ends, which lost 7 bases and 2 bases, there was a span of 15 bases. Germline V gives CDR1 MDHEN, CDR2 SYDVKM. The chain's CDR3 is CASILSGKTYEQYF. The CDR3 DNA, read in part, is TGTGCCAGCATACTCTCGGGGAAGACCTACGAG. The full variable domain, completed using reference TRBV28 and TRBJ2-7, is DVKVTQSSRYLVKRTGEKVFLECVQDMDHENMFWYRQDPGLGLRLIYFSYDVKMKEKGDIPEGYSVSREKKERFSLILESASTNQTSMYLCASILSGKTYEQYFGPGTRLTVT.